A single sample is the source of the 12 T cell receptor beta chains below, sequenced in a study of blood T cell repertoires in COVID-19. Only in-frame clones appear in the TCRdb table, and some are missing; sequencing was by immunoSEQ multiplex PCR. The data show roughly 50,000 clones, 70% to 90% seen once. The specimen was peripheral blood. The origin of the receptors is a woman of 80 years or more with COVID-19, enrolled during active disease.

The chain carries TRBV18 and TRBJ2-7; 9 positions match TRBD1. Germline values: CDR1 KGHSH, CDR2 LQKENI. CDR3 size: 14 residues. The V segment lost 3 bases and the J segment 3 bases; nucleotides outside the gene matches: 3. The CDR3 sequence: CASSPTTGGYEQYF. The CDR3 DNA is TGTGCCAGCTCACCCACGACAGGGGGCTACGAGCAGTACTTC.

The gene calls are TRBV15 and TRBJ2-7, with D perhaps TRBD2 (6 bases). V was shortened by 5 bases and J by 3 bases, with 14 bases between the two germline ends. The CDR3 has 14 amino acids. The V gene's germline CDR1 is LNHNV and CDR2 YYDKDF (reference sequence). The chain's CDR3 is CATSGGGNLYEQYF. The CDR3 region has the DNA TGTGCCACCAGCGGCGGAGGGAACCTCTACGAGCAGTACTTC.

The table lists this clone with a few counts. V gene TRBV19 combines with J gene TRBJ2-6, with 8 nucleotides matching TRBD1. V trimming: 5 bases; J trimming: 0 bases; junction bases outside the gene matches: 6. The CDR3 is 17 residues long. Germline values: CDR1 LNHDA, CDR2 SQIVND (reference sequence). The CDR3 region is CASSPGQGYSGANVLTF. CDR3 coding DNA: TGTGCCAGTAGTCCCGGACAGGGATACTCTGGGGCCAACGTCCTGACTTTC.

V usage is TRBV7-9 and J usage is TRBJ1-1; TRBD1 matches at 7 bases. The CDR3 covers 14 residues. Germline assignment: CDR1 SEHNR and CDR2 FQNEAQ (reference sequence). V was pared by 0 bases and J by 5 bases, with 3 bases of the junction left unmatched. The CDR3 region has the DNA TGTGCCAGCAGCTTAGCGAACAGGGGAACTGAAGCTTTCTTT. It codes for CASSLANRGTEAFF. The full variable domain, in which reference TRBV7-9 and TRBJ1-1 provide the parts outside the CDR3, is DTGVSQNPRHKITKRGQNVTFRCDPISEHNRLYWYRQTLGQGPEFLTYFQNEAQLEKSRLLSDRFSAERPKGSFSTLEIQRTEQGDSAMYLCASSLANRGTEAFFGQGTRLTVV.

The V and J genes are TRBV6-2 or TRBV6-3 and TRBJ1-3, with D possibly TRBD1 on 6 matching bases. The V end lost 0 bases, the J end lost 0 bases, and 21 bases lay between the germline ends. The CDR3 consists of 20 residues. CDR1 MNHEY and CDR2 SVGEGT come from the germline V gene. DNA for the CDR3: TGTGCCAGCAGTTACTCGACGGCAGGGGCCGGCCACTACTCTGGAAACACCATATATTTT. It yields the protein CASSYSTAGAGHYSGNTIYF.

Here the CDR3 reads CASSLGELWETQYF. The CDR3 nucleotides read TGTGCCAGCAGCTTGGGAGAACTCTGGGAGACCCAGTACTTC. The chain carries TRBV5-6 and TRBJ2-5; D gene unclear. V lost 0 bases and J lost 5, with 11 bases in between. Germline CDR1 is SGHDT and CDR2 is YYEEEE. CDR3 length: 14 amino acids.

This chain joins TRBV15 and TRBJ2-1, with D tentatively TRBD2 (5 bases). Trimming removed 0 bases from V and 3 bases from J, with 12 bases in between. CDR1 and CDR2 (germline): LNHNV, YYDKDF (reference sequence). The CDR3 loop spans 16 amino acids. Here the CDR3 DNA reads TGTGCCACCAGCAGAGATCGAGCGGTGGGCTACAATGAGCAGTTCTTC. This codes for CATSRDRAVGYNEQFF.

J is TRBJ1-2 and V is TRBV18; D may be TRBD1 (5 bases). Germline V gene lookup returns CDR1 KGHSH and CDR2 LQKENI. CDR3 size: 12 residues. Trimming pared 3 bases from V and 8 bases from J, leaving 10 bases between. The CDR3 here is CASSPLQDGYTF. In nucleotides, the CDR3 is TGTGCCAGCTCACCTTTACAGGACGGCTACACCTTC.

This sequence joins TRBV28 and TRBJ2-7, with TRBD1 matching over 7 bases. This CDR3 contains 14 residues. V shed 6 bases, J shed 6 bases, and the junction held 11 bases outside the gene matches. Germline V gene data show CDR1 as MDHEN and CDR2 as SYDVKM. In DNA form, the CDR3 reads TGTGCCAGCAGGACAGGGTATGAATTCGGCGAGCAGTACTTC. Protein: CASRTGYEFGEQYF.

The chain has TRBV27 and TRBJ2-5, with TRBD1 identical over 8 bases. Germline assignment: CDR1 MNHEY and CDR2 SMNVEV (reference sequence). The CDR3 length is 16 residues. V was pared by 3 bases and J by 0 bases, with 6 bases of the junction left unmatched. The CDR3 protein is CASSFLGQGYQETQYF. As DNA, the CDR3 is TGTGCCAGCAGTTTTCTTGGACAGGGCTACCAAGAGACCCAGTACTTC.

V is TRBV18 and J is TRBJ2-7; TRBD1 aligns across 12 bases. The junction had 8 bases not matched to a gene; V was cut back by 5 bases and J by 6 bases. The CDR3 runs 15 residues. Germline V gives CDR1 KGHSH, CDR2 LQKENI. Written as DNA, the CDR3 is TGTGCCAGCTCATCCACGGGACAGGGGGCTGCCGAGCAGTACTTC. Translation: CASSSTGQGAAEQYF.

J is TRBJ1-6 and V is TRBV5-1, with 9 bases lining up with TRBD1. This CDR3 has 14 amino acids. CDR1 is SGHRS and CDR2 is YFSETQ in the germline V gene. V was clipped by 0 bases and J by 10 bases; unmatched bases: 2. The CDR3 protein is CASSLDRGHSPLHF. The CDR3 DNA reads as TGCGCCAGCAGCTTGGACAGGGGGCACTCACCCCTCCACTTT.